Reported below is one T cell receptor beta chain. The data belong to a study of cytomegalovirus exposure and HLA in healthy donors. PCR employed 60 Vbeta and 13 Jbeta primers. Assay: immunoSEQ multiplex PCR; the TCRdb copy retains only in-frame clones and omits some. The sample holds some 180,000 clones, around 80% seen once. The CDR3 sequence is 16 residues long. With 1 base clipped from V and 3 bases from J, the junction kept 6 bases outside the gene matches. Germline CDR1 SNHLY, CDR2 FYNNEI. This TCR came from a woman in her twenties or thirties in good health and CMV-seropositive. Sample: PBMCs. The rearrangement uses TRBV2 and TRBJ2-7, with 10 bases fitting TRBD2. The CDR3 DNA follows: TGTGCCAGCAGTGAAGGTCCGATAGCGGGGGGCTACGAGCAGTACTTC. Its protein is CASSEGPIAGGYEQYF.